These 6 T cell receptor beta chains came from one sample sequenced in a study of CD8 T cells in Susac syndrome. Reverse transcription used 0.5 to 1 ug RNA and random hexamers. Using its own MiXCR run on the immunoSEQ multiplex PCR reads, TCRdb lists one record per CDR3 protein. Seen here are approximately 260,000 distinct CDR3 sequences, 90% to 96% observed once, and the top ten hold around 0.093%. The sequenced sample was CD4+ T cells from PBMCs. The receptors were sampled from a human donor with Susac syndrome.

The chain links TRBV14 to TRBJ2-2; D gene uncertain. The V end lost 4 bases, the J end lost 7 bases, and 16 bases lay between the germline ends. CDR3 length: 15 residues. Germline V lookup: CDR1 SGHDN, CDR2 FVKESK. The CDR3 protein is CASSLLASKDGELFF. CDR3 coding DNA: TGTGCCAGCAGCCTACTTGCCAGCAAAGACGGGGAGCTGTTTTTT.

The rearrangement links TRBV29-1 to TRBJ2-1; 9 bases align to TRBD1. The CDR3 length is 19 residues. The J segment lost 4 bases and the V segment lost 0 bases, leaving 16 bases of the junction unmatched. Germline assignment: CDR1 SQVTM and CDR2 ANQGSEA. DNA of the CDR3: TGCAGCGTTGAAGATCAAGTTTTGGTTGCGGGACAGGGATACAATGAGCAGTTCTTC. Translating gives CSVEDQVLVAGQGYNEQFF.

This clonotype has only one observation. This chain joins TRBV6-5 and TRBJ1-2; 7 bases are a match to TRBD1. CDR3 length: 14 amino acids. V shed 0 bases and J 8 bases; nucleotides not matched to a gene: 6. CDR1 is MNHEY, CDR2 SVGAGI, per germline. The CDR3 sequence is CASSYSGQEVGYTF. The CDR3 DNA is TGTGCCAGCAGTTACTCAGGACAGGAAGTCGGCTACACCTTC.

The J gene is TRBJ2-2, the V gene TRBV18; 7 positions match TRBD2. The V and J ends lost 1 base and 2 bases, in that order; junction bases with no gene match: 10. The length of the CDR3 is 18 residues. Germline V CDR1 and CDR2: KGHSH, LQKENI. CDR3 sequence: CASSPRPAGDGNTGELFF. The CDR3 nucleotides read TGTGCCAGCTCACCACGTCCCGCGGGAGATGGTAACACCGGGGAGCTGTTTTTT.

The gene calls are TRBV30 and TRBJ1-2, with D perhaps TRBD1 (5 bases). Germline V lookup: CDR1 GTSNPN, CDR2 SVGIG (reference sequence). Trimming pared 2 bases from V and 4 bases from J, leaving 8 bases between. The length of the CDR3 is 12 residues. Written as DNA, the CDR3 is TGTGCCTGGAGTTCGGACATCTATGGCTACACCTTC. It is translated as CAWSSDIYGYTF.

The CDR3 sequence is CSARSNTEAFF. The CDR3, as DNA: TGCAGTGCTAGAAGTAACACTGAAGCTTTCTTT. The J gene is TRBJ1-1, the V gene TRBV20-1, with D uncertain. The CDR3 is 11 residues long. Germline-derived CDR1 and CDR2 are DFQATT and SNEGSKA (reference sequence). V lost 2 bases and J 2 bases, leaving 3 bases between the germline ends.